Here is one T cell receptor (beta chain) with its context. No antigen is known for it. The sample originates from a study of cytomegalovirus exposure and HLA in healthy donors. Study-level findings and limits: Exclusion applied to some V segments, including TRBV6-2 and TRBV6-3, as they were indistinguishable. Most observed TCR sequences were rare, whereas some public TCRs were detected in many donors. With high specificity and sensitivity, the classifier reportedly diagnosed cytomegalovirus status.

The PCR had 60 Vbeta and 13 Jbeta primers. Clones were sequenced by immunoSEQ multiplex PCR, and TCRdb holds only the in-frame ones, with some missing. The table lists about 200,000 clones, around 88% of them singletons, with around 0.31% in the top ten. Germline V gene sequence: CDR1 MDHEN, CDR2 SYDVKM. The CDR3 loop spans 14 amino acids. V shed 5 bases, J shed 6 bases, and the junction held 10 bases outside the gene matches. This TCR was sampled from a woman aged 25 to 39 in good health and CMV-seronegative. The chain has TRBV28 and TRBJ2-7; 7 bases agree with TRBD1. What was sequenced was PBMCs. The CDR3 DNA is TGTGCCAGCAGTCAAACAGGGGAAGAGGGCGAGCAGTACTTC. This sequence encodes CASSQTGEEGEQYF. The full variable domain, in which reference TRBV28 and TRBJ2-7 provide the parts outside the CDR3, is DVKVTQSSRYLVKRTGEKVFLECVQDMDHENMFWYRQDPGLGLRLIYFSYDVKMKEKGDIPEGYSVSREKKERFSLILESASTNQTSMYLCASSQTGEEGEQYFGPGTRLTVT.